This T cell receptor beta chain is drawn from a study of T-cell reconstitution after alpha-beta-depleted transplantation in children. This CDR3 region has 15 residues. CDR1 is LNHNV, CDR2 YYDKDF, per germline (reference sequence). V lost 4 bases, J lost 6 bases, and 10 bases stayed unmatched. A library of TCRbeta sequences, prepared with unique molecular identifiers, was generated. From the PCR reads, TCRdb called clonotypes with MiXCR, one entry per CDR3 protein. The sample comprises around 600,000 distinct CDR3 sequences, over 9.5% of which are singletons, and about 4.2% rests with the top ten. V and J are TRBV15 and TRBJ2-7, with 9 positions matching TRBD1. The receptor comes from a human donor who donated a stem cell graft to a child with acute myeloid leukemia. Sequencing was performed on PBMCs from the stem cell graft donor, taken from the stem cell graft. DNA for the CDR3: TGTGCCACCAGCATCGACAGGGGGGGGTCCGGCGAGCAGTACTTC. Protein product: CATSIDRGGSGEQYF.